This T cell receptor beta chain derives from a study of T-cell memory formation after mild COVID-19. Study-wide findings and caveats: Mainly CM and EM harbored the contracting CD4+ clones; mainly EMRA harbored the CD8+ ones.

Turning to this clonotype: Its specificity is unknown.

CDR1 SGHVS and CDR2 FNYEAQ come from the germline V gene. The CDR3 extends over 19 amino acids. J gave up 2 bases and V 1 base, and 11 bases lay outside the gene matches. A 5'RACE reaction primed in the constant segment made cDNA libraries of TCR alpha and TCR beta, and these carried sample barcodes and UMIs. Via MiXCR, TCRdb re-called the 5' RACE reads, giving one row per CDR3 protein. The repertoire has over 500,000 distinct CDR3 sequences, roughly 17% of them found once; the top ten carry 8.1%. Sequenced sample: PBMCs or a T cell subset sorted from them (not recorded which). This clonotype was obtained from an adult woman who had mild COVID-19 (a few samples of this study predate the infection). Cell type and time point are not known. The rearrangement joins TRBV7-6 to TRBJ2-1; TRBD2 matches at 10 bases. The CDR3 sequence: CASSLEVAGGPSPYNEQFF. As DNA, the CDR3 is TGTGCCAGCAGCTTAGAGGTAGCGGGAGGCCCGAGCCCCTACAATGAGCAGTTCTTC.